A single sample is the source of the 24 T cell receptor beta chains below, sequenced in a study of shared clonotypes between healthy human individuals. TCRdb's table, derived via immunoSEQ multiplex PCR, lists solely in-frame clones and lacks some. This repertoire shows about 1,900,000 clones, roughly 95% found once; its top ten account for 1.2%. CD45RO-negative, CCR7-positively selected cells formed the naive CD8 fraction, excluding terminally differentiated effector memory CD45RA+ cells. Sequenced: naive CD8+ T cells sorted from blood. These receptors were collected from a man between 18 and 29 years old in good health.

This chain uses TRBV6-4 with TRBJ1-2; D uncertain. CDR1 is MRHNA, CDR2 SNTAGT, per germline. V lost 2 bases to trimming and J lost 3 bases, with 4 bases between them. The CDR3 has 12 amino acids. The CDR3 DNA is TGTGCCAGCAGTGACCCCTACTATGGCTACACCTTC. It is translated as CASSDPYYGYTF.

This chain uses TRBV2 with TRBJ1-4; 7 bases agree with TRBD1. Germline assignment: CDR1 SNHLY and CDR2 FYNNEI. Unmatched junction bases numbered 8, after V lost 8 bases and J lost 8 bases. CDR3 length: 13 residues. The CDR3 nucleotides are TGTGCCAGCCAAAAAGGGGGACAGGAAAAACTGTTTTTT. Its translation is CASQKGGQEKLFF.

The rearrangement uses TRBV13 and TRBJ1-2; 8 bases agree with TRBD1. Germline V gives CDR1 PRHDT, CDR2 FYEKMQ (reference sequence). V gave up 0 bases and J gave up 3 bases; unmatched junction bases: 9. The CDR3 contains 17 residues. CDR3 amino acids: CASSLGRGLSSDYGYTF. The CDR3 nucleotides read TGTGCCAGCAGCTTAGGCAGGGGGCTTTCGTCGGACTATGGCTACACCTTC.

This CDR3 reads CASHGGMETQYF. Written as DNA, the CDR3 is TGTGCCAGCCATGGGGGTATGGAGACCCAGTACTTC. The chain carries TRBV6-5 and TRBJ2-5, with D tentatively TRBD1 or TRBD2 (5 bases each). This CDR3 spans 12 amino acids. Germline V CDR1 and CDR2: MNHEY, SVGAGI. Trimming stripped 8 bases from V and 5 bases from J, with 12 bases between.

Turning to this clone: Other DNA sequences in the same sample also yield this CDR3. The chain combines TRBV7-9 with TRBJ1-2; 9 bases agree with TRBD1. Germline V gives CDR1 SEHNR, CDR2 FQNEAQ (reference sequence). V lost 4 bases, J lost 8 bases, and 2 bases stayed unmatched. The CDR3 totals 12 residues. DNA for the CDR3: TGTGCCAGCAGCTCGGGACAGGGAGGCTACACCTTC. Protein product: CASSSGQGGYTF.

As to this clone: The sample carries other DNA sequences with the same CDR3. The chain recombines TRBV7-9 with TRBJ1-1; D remains unclear. The CDR3 is 12 residues long. Germline CDR1 reads SEHNR; CDR2 reads FQNEAQ (reference sequence). V was shortened by 4 bases and J by 6 bases, with 9 bases between the two germline ends. CDR3 protein: CASSYTGAEAFF. The DNA of the CDR3 is TGTGCCAGCAGCTATACGGGAGCTGAAGCTTTCTTT.

The chain is built from TRBV4-1 and TRBJ1-3; no clear D. Germline V gives CDR1 MGHRA, CDR2 YSYEKL. Trimming took 0 bases from V and 2 from J, leaving 11 bases between them. CDR3 length equals 16 residues. The CDR3 DNA follows: TGCGCCAGCAGCCAAGATCACCGCCTCACTGGAAACACCATATATTTT. Its translation: CASSQDHRLTGNTIYF.

The V and J genes are TRBV5-4 and TRBJ2-7; 8 bases line up with TRBD2. Trimming took 0 bases from V and 0 from J; bases not matched to a gene: 8. Germline-derived CDR1 and CDR2 are SGHNT and YYREEE (reference sequence). The CDR3 has 17 residues. CDR3 region: CASSLGGASGYSYEQYF. CDR3 DNA sequence: TGTGCCAGCAGCTTGGGTGGGGCTAGCGGGTACTCCTACGAGCAGTACTTC.

About this clone itself: The same CDR3 is also encoded by other DNA sequences in this sample. The chain couples TRBV13 to TRBJ1-1; D is undetermined. The germline V and J ends were trimmed by 2 bases and 2 bases, with 12 bases remaining between them. Germline CDR1 reads PRHDT; CDR2 reads FYEKMQ (reference sequence). This CDR3 contains 15 residues. The CDR3 DNA follows: TGTGCCAGCAGCTTAATCGGTGACGGCAACACTGAAGCTTTCTTT. This codes for CASSLIGDGNTEAFF.

This clone is a singleton in its sample. This sequence joins TRBV15 and TRBJ2-3; 7 positions match TRBD1. This CDR3 has 15 residues. The germline V gene has CDR1 LNHNV and CDR2 YYDKDF (reference sequence). Unmatched junction bases numbered 4, after V lost 4 bases and J lost 0 bases. CDR3 sequence reads: CATSTGTASTDTQYF. As DNA, the CDR3 is TGTGCCACCAGCACGGGGACAGCTAGCACAGATACGCAGTATTTT.

The chain is built from TRBV5-1 and TRBJ2-3; 8 bases are shared with TRBD2. V lost 7 bases, J lost 0 bases, and 7 bases stayed unmatched. From germline, CDR1 is SGHRS and CDR2 YFSETQ. The length of the CDR3 is 15 residues. The CDR3 sequence is CASSFQRGSTDTQYF. The CDR3 coding sequence is TGCGCCAGCTCATTCCAGCGGGGGAGCACAGATACGCAGTATTTT. The full variable domain, completed using reference TRBV5-1 and TRBJ2-3, is KAGVTQTPRYLIKTRGQQVTLSCSPISGHRSVSWYQQTPGQGLQFLFEYFSETQRNKGNFPGRFSGRQFSNSRSEMNVSTLELGDSALYLCASSFQRGSTDTQYFGPGTRLTVL.

The rearrangement uses TRBV6-6 and TRBJ2-7, with TRBD1 matching over 10 bases. J was trimmed by 3 bases and V by 2 bases; bases with no gene match: 4. The CDR3 is 15 residues long. Germline V gene sequence: CDR1 MNHNY, CDR2 SVGAGI (reference sequence). The CDR3 reads CASSYGTGVFYEQYF. CDR3 nucleotides: TGTGCCAGCAGTTACGGGACAGGGGTTTTCTACGAGCAGTACTTC.

The chain links TRBV28 to TRBJ2-5, with D maybe TRBD2 (6 bases). Trimming cost V 8 bases and J 5 bases, with 18 bases left between them. The CDR3 extends over 14 amino acids. Looked up from germline, CDR1 is MDHEN and CDR2 is SYDVKM. The CDR3 reads CASSPAGLGETQYF. CDR3 nucleotide sequence: TGTGCCAGCTCTCCAGCGGGCCTGGGGGAGACCCAGTACTTC. Supplemented by reference TRBV28 and TRBJ2-5, the full variable domain reads DVKVTQSSRYLVKRTGEKVFLECVQDMDHENMFWYRQDPGLGLRLIYFSYDVKMKEKGDIPEGYSVSREKKERFSLILESASTNQTSMYLCASSPAGLGETQYFGPGTRLLVL.

The rearrangement joins TRBV7-9 to TRBJ2-3; 7 bases map to TRBD1. There are 15 residues in the CDR3. Germline lookup yields CDR1 SEHNR and CDR2 FQNEAQ (reference sequence). Unmatched junction bases numbered 9, after V lost 7 bases and J lost 2 bases. The CDR3 is CASNSEGANTDTQYF. The CDR3, as DNA: TGTGCCAGCAACTCCGAGGGGGCGAACACAGATACGCAGTATTTT.

The chain joins TRBV27 to TRBJ2-1; D gene uncertain. Germline V gene data show CDR1 as MNHEY and CDR2 as SMNVEV (reference sequence). This CDR3 contains 12 residues. V was shortened by 5 bases and J by 8 bases, with 10 bases between the two germline ends. CDR3 nucleotides: TGTGCCAGCAGTCCCATTGGTGATGAGCAGTTCTTC. Its protein product is CASSPIGDEQFF.

The V call is TRBV7-6, the J call TRBJ1-1; no clear D gene. The V gene's germline CDR1 is SGHVS and CDR2 FNYEAQ. The CDR3 has 13 residues. The V end was cut by 5 bases, the J end by 7 bases, with 14 bases between. CDR3 sequence: CASSETGASEAFF. The CDR3 DNA follows: TGTGCCAGCAGCGAAACCGGCGCAAGTGAAGCTTTCTTT.

V and J are TRBV7-8 and TRBJ2-3; 11 bases fit TRBD2. The CDR3 extends over 15 amino acids. The junction had 3 bases not matched to a gene; V was cut back by 1 base and J by 6 bases. Per germline, CDR1 SGHVS and CDR2 FQNEAQ. Written as DNA, the CDR3 is TGTGCCAGCAGCTTAGACGCTAGCGGGAGGGATACGCAGTATTTT. Translation: CASSLDASGRDTQYF.

The rearrangement uses TRBV27 and TRBJ1-5; tentative D call: TRBD1 (5 bases). The V gene lost 6 bases and the J gene lost 6 bases, with 24 bases spanning the gap. The CDR3 is 17 amino acids. Germline V gene data show CDR1 as MNHEY and CDR2 as SMNVEV (reference sequence). The CDR3, as DNA: TGTGCCAGCAGCCCCGGGGCAGGGCGCGAAGTCGGTCAGCCCCAGCATTTT. As protein: CASSPGAGREVGQPQHF.

The rearrangement uses TRBV11-2 and TRBJ1-5; 8 bases align to TRBD1. The CDR3 contains 16 residues. Germline CDR1 SGHAT, CDR2 FQNNGV. After removal of 5 bases from V and 2 bases from J, the junction contained 8 bases not matched to a gene. CDR3 DNA: TGTGCCAGCAGCCTCGATCAGGGGGCAGGCAATCAGCCCCAGCATTTT. Translating it yields CASSLDQGAGNQPQHF.

As concerns this clone: An end of the junction differs from the germline gene, which may be a read error. This chain uses TRBV6-1 with TRBJ1-5; TRBD1 might be the D (5 bases). The CDR3 has 14 amino acids. From germline, CDR1 is MNHNS and CDR2 SASEGT. The CDR3 bases are TGTGCCAGCAGTGATATCGGGGGAGATCAACCCCAGCATTTT. Its translation is CASSDIGGDQPQHF.

CDR3 DNA: TGCAGCGTTGAAGATCTTAGCGAGGGGGCTGATGGCTACACCTTC. It encodes CSVEDLSEGADGYTF. The chain links TRBV29-1 to TRBJ1-2; 7 nucleotides line up with TRBD1. The CDR3 runs to 15 residues. Trimming removed 0 bases from V and 6 bases from J; junction bases left unmatched: 10. Germline V lookup: CDR1 SQVTM, CDR2 ANQGSEA.

The rearrangement uses TRBV10-2 and TRBJ2-1; 8 bases are shared with TRBD2. This CDR3 comprises 15 residues. Germline trimming cut 6 bases from V and 2 bases from J; bases unmatched to any gene: 6. In germline, CDR1 is WSHSY, CDR2 SAAADI. In DNA, the CDR3 is TGCGCCAGCAGGGCCAACGGGGGGGCCTACAATGAGCAGTTCTTC. It specifies CASRANGGAYNEQFF.

The sample holds one count of this clone. V is TRBV7-9 and J is TRBJ2-3; 7 nucleotides match TRBD2. The J segment lost 4 bases and the V segment lost 8 bases, leaving 15 bases of the junction unmatched. There are 16 residues in the CDR3. Germline V gene lookup returns CDR1 SEHNR and CDR2 FQNEAQ (reference sequence). CDR3 sequence: CASGSQAGDKPDTQYF. The CDR3 DNA sequence: TGTGCCAGCGGCTCCCAGGCGGGAGATAAGCCAGATACGCAGTATTTT.

This clone was seen a single time. CDR3 protein: CASSLDLTDTQYF. In DNA, the CDR3 is TGCGCCAGCAGCTTGGACCTCACAGATACGCAGTATTTT. The chain is built from TRBV5-1 and TRBJ2-3, with no clear D. The germline gives CDR1 SGHRS, CDR2 YFSETQ. V was trimmed by 0 bases and J by 2 bases, leaving 4 bases between them. The CDR3 contains 13 residues.